The next 4 T cell receptor beta chains were all read from a single sample in a study of T cells in Graves' hyperthyroidism and ophthalmopathy. TCR beta CDR3 sequences were amplified from RNA transcripts. The HTBI primer set served for first-round RT-PCR of the TCR CDR3. From the multiplex PCR reads, TCRdb called clonotypes with MiXCR, one entry per CDR3 protein. The sample gives approximately 530,000 distinct CDR3 sequences, over 15% of which show up once; 18% is in the top ten. The specimen was blood. These receptors were taken from a woman between 18 and 29 years old with Graves' hyperthyroidism.

V usage is TRBV30 and J usage is TRBJ1-2; D unresolved. V was cut by 3 bases and J by 0 bases, with 14 bases left in between. CDR1 GTSNPN and CDR2 SVGIG come from the germline V gene (reference sequence). This CDR3 has 15 amino acids. CDR3 in amino acids: CAWRPGLRANYGYTF. The CDR3 DNA sequence: TGTGCCTGGAGACCCGGGCTCCGGGCTAACTATGGCTACACCTTC. Filled out from reference TRBV30 and TRBJ1-2, the complete variable domain reads SQTIHQWPATLVQPVGSPLSLECTVEGTSNPNLYWYRQAAGRGLQLLFYSVGIGQISSEVPQNLSASRPQDRQFILSSKKLLLSDSGFYLCAWRPGLRANYGYTFGSGTRLTVV.

This clonotype has a count of ten or more. The rearrangement joins TRBV28 to TRBJ1-2; the D is unclear. CDR3 length: 13 residues. Trimming removed 1 base at V and 4 bases at J, with 7 bases between. The germline gives CDR1 MDHEN, CDR2 SYDVKM. The CDR3 coding sequence is TGTGCCAGCAGTTTATCCGCTATCTATGGCTACACCTTC. Translating gives CASSLSAIYGYTF.

This clonotype was found many times. The chain employs TRBV7-9 and TRBJ2-7; D may be TRBD1 (6 bases). V was cut by 3 bases and J by 7 bases, with 13 bases left in between. The CDR3 covers 13 residues. Germline CDR1 is SEHNR and CDR2 is FQNEAQ (reference sequence). The chain's CDR3 is CASSFGRGGEQYF. For the CDR3, the DNA is TGTGCCAGCAGCTTCGGCAGGGGCGGGGAGCAGTACTTC.

This sequence joins TRBV7-9 and TRBJ1-2, with unresolved D. From germline, CDR1 is SEHNR and CDR2 FQNEAQ (reference sequence). This CDR3 has 17 amino acids. Trimming stripped 1 base from V and 5 bases from J, with 20 bases between. The CDR3 loop reads CASSLGLSAARNYGYTF. The CDR3 DNA is TGTGCCAGCAGCTTAGGTTTATCGGCAGCCCGCAATTATGGCTACACCTTC.